Listed here is a single T cell receptor (beta chain). Source study methods: Reference gene primer amplification in the assay estimated nucleated cell counts. The table came from immunoSEQ multiplex PCR; TCRdb's copy has only in-frame clones and leaves some out. The V and J calls and clone size are taken from that table; D and trimming were inferred from the DNA. The table lists hundreds of thousands of clones, about 90% of them singletons, with approximately 0.25% in the top ten. The source of the sample is a study of blood T cell repertoires in COVID-19. Study-wide background: The United States, Italy and Spain provided the acute and convalescent COVID-19 samples. T cells, B-cell-depleted T cells, or PBMCs provided the cDNA or gDNA that served as material.

Germline lookup yields CDR1 SEHNR and CDR2 FQNEAQ (reference sequence). The germline V and J ends were trimmed by 6 bases and 6 bases, with 17 bases remaining between them. The CDR3 consists of 14 residues. The source of this sequence is a woman aged 18 to 35 with acute or convalescent COVID-19. The genes are TRBV7-9 and TRBJ1-2, with D possibly matching TRBD1 (6 bases). The sample comprised peripheral blood. In nucleotides, the CDR3 is TGTGCCAGCAGGACAACAGGGTCGTTGGATGGCTACACCTTC. Amino acids: CASRTTGSLDGYTF.